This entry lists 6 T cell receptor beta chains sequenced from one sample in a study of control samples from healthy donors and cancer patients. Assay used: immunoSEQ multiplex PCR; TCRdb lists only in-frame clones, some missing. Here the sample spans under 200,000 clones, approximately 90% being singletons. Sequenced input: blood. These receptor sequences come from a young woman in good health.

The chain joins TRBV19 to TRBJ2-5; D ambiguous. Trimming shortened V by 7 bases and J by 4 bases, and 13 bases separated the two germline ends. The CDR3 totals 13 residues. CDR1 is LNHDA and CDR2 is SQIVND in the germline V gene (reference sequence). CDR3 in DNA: TGTGCCAGTATAGGTGCTATGGGAGAGACCCAGTACTTC. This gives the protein CASIGAMGETQYF.

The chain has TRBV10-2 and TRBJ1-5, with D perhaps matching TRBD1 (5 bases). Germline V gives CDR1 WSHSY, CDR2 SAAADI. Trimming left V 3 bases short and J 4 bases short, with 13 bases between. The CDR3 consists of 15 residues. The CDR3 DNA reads TGCGCCAGCAGTGAATCGAACGGGGGGAATCAGCCCCAGCATTTT. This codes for CASSESNGGNQPQHF.

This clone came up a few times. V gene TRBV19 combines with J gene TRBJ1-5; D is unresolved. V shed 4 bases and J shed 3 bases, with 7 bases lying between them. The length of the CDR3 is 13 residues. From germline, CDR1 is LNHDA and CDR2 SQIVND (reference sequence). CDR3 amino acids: CASSKATNQPQHF. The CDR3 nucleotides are TGTGCCAGTAGTAAGGCAACCAATCAGCCCCAGCATTTT.

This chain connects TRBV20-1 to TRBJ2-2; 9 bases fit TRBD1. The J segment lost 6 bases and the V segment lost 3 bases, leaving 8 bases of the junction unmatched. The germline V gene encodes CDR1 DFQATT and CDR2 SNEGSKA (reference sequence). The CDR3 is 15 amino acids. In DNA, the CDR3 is TGCAGTGCTAGTGAACCGGGACAGGGCGCCGGGGAGCTGTTTTTT. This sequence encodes CSASEPGQGAGELFF.

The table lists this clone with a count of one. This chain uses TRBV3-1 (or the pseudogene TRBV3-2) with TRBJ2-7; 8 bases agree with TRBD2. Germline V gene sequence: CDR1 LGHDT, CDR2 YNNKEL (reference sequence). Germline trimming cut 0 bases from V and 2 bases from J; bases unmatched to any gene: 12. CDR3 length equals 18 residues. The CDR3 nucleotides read TGTGCCAGCAGCCAAGATGCGCGGGAGGCTCCCCCGGCCTACGAGCAGTACTTC. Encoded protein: CASSQDAREAPPAYEQYF.

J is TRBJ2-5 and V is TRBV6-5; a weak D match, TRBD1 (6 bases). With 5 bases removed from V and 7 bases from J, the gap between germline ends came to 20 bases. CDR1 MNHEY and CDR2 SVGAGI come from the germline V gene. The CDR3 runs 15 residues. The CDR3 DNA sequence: TGTGCCAGCAGTAGGACAGTGGTCCCCTCAGGGACCCAGTACTTC. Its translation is CASSRTVVPSGTQYF.